The 5 T cell receptor beta chains below all came from one sample that was sequenced in a study of blood T cell repertoires in COVID-19. The protocol was immunoSEQ multiplex PCR, while the TCRdb copy is restricted to in-frame clones and leaves out a portion. The sample lists 180,000 or so clones; 86% were seen once. Sequencing input: peripheral blood. The receptors shown here come from a man aged 65 to 85 with acute or convalescent COVID-19.

For the CDR3, the DNA is TGTGCCAGCGCAGGGGGCTTCCCCTACGAGCAGTACTTC. This translates into CASAGGFPYEQYF. V gene TRBV27 combines with J gene TRBJ2-7; TRBD1 agrees at 8 bases. The V gene's germline CDR1 is MNHEY and CDR2 SMNVEV (reference sequence). V was clipped by 8 bases and J by 2 bases; unmatched bases: 5. The CDR3 length is 13 residues.

The chain carries TRBV28 and TRBJ2-2; 7 bases are a match to TRBD2. V trimming: 2 bases; J trimming: 7 bases; junction bases outside the gene matches: 7. The CDR3 is made up of 15 amino acids. The germline CDR1 and CDR2 sequences are MDHEN and SYDVKM. DNA for the CDR3: TGTGCCAGCAGTTTAGCGGGAGCAACCGGCGGGGAGCTGTTTTTT. This sequence encodes CASSLAGATGGELFF.

The rearrangement links TRBV5-6 to TRBJ1-3; D unresolved. Trimming removed 3 bases from V and 2 bases from J, with 9 bases in between. The CDR3 covers 14 residues. The germline V gene has CDR1 SGHDT and CDR2 YYEEEE. The CDR3, as DNA: TGTGCCAGCAGCTCCCCCCGGGCTGGAAACACCATATATTTT. As protein: CASSSPRAGNTIYF.

This chain joins TRBV5-4 and TRBJ1-4; D is unclear. The CDR3 runs 13 residues. Germline CDR1 and CDR2: SGHNT and YYREEE (reference sequence). Trimming stripped 2 bases from V and 6 bases from J, with 8 bases between. CDR3 region: CASSFQRDEKLFF. CDR3 nucleotides: TGTGCCAGCAGCTTCCAACGGGATGAAAAACTGTTTTTT.

The V and J genes are TRBV18 and TRBJ1-5; maybe TRBD1 (5 bases). Germline V gives CDR1 KGHSH, CDR2 LQKENI. CDR3 size: 16 residues. V was trimmed by 1 base and J by 7 bases, leaving 17 bases between them. DNA of the CDR3: TGTGCCAGCTCACCACGGGGCGGGAATGGAGAGCAGCCCCAGCATTTT. This sequence encodes CASSPRGGNGEQPQHF.